This T cell receptor beta chain was sequenced in a study of CD8 T cells in ankylosing spondylitis. The study, taken as a whole, reports: Certain motif variants had earlier appeared in reactive arthritis synovial fluid and blood. Significant enrichment of disease-linked clones was reportedly seen in matched ankylosing spondylitis synovial fluid. Typical of ankylosing spondylitis blood, it appeared, was a TCR beta motif of several highly homologous variants.

Scientists made TCR beta libraries using quantitative 5'-RACE with molecular barcodes. From the 5' RACE reads, TCRdb called clonotypes with MiXCR, one entry per CDR3 protein. The data show some 400,000 distinct CDR3 sequences, with 20% to 25% seen just once and around 16% held by the top ten. In the case of this clonotype: Its specificity is not known.

This receptor was taken from a male donor with ankylosing spondylitis. The sample comprised blood, either unsorted or a sorted T cell fraction (not recorded which).

CDR3 sequence: CASARLVGNQPQHF. CDR3 bases: TGTGCCAGCGCAAGACTCGTGGGAAATCAGCCCCAGCATTTT. This chain joins TRBV2 and TRBJ1-5; D is uncertain. This CDR3 has 14 amino acids. With 8 bases removed from V and 4 bases from J, the gap between germline ends came to 15 bases. Germline CDR1 SNHLY, CDR2 FYNNEI.